The 14 T cell receptor beta chains below were found in one sample sequenced in a study of T-cell memory formation after mild COVID-19. MiXCR was run by TCRdb on the 5' RACE reads, yielding one entry per CDR3 protein. The sample yields 350,000 to 500,000 distinct CDR3 sequences, more than 15% seen once. Specimen: PBMCs or a T cell subset sorted from them (not recorded which). The receptors were gathered from a man younger than 30 who had mild COVID-19 (a few samples of this study predate the infection). Cell type and time point are not known.

The CDR3 nucleotides are TGTGCCAGCAGCCGGGACATCTCCAGGGGCTACACCTTC. Protein product: CASSRDISRGYTF. The gene calls are TRBV19 and TRBJ1-2; a possible D gene is TRBD1 (6 bases). With 9 bases removed from V and 8 bases from J, the gap between germline ends came to 19 bases. The CDR3 has 13 residues. Germline loops: CDR1 LNHDA, CDR2 SQIVND (reference sequence).

J is TRBJ1-5 and V is TRBV4-1; the D is unclear. This CDR3 contains 15 residues. In germline, CDR1 is MGHRA, CDR2 YSYEKL. Trimming stripped 0 bases from V and 3 bases from J, with 9 bases between. The CDR3 nucleotides are TGCGCCAGCAGCCAAGACATGGGGAACAATCAGCCCCAGCATTTT. It specifies CASSQDMGNNQPQHF.

This rearrangement joins TRBV4-1 to TRBJ2-5; D uncertain. Trimming stripped 0 bases from V and 5 bases from J, with 10 bases between. CDR1 and CDR2 (germline): MGHRA, YSYEKL. CDR3 length equals 14 residues. The CDR3 spells CASSQEISWETQYF. The DNA for the CDR3 is TGCGCCAGCAGCCAAGAGATTAGCTGGGAGACCCAGTACTTC.

A few counts support this clonotype. This chain connects TRBV7-2 to TRBJ1-6, with 7 bases fitting TRBD1. The junction had 15 bases not matched to a gene; V was cut back by 5 bases and J by 14 bases. This CDR3 has 15 amino acids. Germline-derived CDR1 and CDR2 are SGHTA and FQGNSA. CDR3 residues: CASSPPGQTPGALHF. Here the CDR3 DNA reads TGTGCCAGCAGCCCGCCGGGACAGACCCCTGGGGCCCTCCACTTT. Variable domain in full (rest from reference TRBV7-2 and TRBJ1-6): GAGVSQSPSNKVTEKGKDVELRCDPISGHTALYWYRQSLGQGLEFLIYFQGNSAPDKSGLPSDRFSAERTGGSVSTLTIQRTQQEDSAVYLCASSPPGQTPGALHFGNGTRLTVT.

V is TRBV7-9 and J is TRBJ2-2; the D gene is possibly TRBD2 (5 bases). The CDR3 is 14 amino acids. Deletions cut 7 bases from V and 4 bases from J, with 13 bases between. CDR1 and CDR2 from the germline V gene are SEHNR and FQNEAQ (reference sequence). The chain's CDR3 is CASKPNGGTGELFF. The CDR3 region has the DNA TGTGCCAGCAAGCCAAATGGAGGCACCGGGGAGCTGTTTTTT.

This rearrangement joins TRBV27 to TRBJ1-2, with D unresolved. Germline V gene data show CDR1 as MNHEY and CDR2 as SMNVEV (reference sequence). Trimming cost V 5 bases and J 8 bases, with 18 bases left between them. The CDR3 consists of 14 residues. Here the CDR3 reads CASSPKPYRGGYTF. The CDR3 DNA is TGTGCCAGCAGTCCGAAGCCCTACAGAGGGGGCTACACCTTC.

This chain connects TRBV4-1 to TRBJ2-5; 7 bases map to TRBD1. V gave up 5 bases and J gave up 1 base; unmatched junction bases: 4. The CDR3 is 14 amino acids. Germline CDR1 and CDR2: MGHRA and YSYEKL. CDR3 coding DNA: TGCGCCAGCAGCAGATACAGGGGCCAAGAGACCCAGTACTTC. Its translation: CASSRYRGQETQYF.

This chain joins TRBV19 and TRBJ2-2; D call uncertain. V was pared by 4 bases and J by 3 bases, with 9 bases between. This CDR3 is 14 amino acids long. Germline CDR1 and CDR2: LNHDA and SQIVND (reference sequence). CDR3 amino acids: CASSTAFYTGELFF. DNA of the CDR3: TGTGCCAGTAGTACAGCATTCTACACCGGGGAGCTGTTTTTT.

This clonotype was found a few times. This sequence joins TRBV5-1 and TRBJ2-3, with D perhaps being TRBD1 or TRBD2 (5 bases each). V lost 4 bases and J 4 bases, leaving 16 bases between the germline ends. Germline assignment: CDR1 SGHRS and CDR2 YFSETQ. The CDR3 spans 15 residues. The DNA for the CDR3 is TGCGCCAGCAGCCGGGACCAAGGCAGATCAGATACGCAGTATTTT. Translating it yields CASSRDQGRSDTQYF.

This clonotype was counted a few times. V usage is TRBV7-2 and J usage is TRBJ2-1; D ambiguous. The germline V and J ends were trimmed by 4 bases and 4 bases, with 5 bases remaining between them. Per germline, CDR1 SGHTA and CDR2 FQGNSA. CDR3 length: 12 amino acids. The CDR3 protein is CASSSIYNEQFF. The CDR3 DNA follows: TGTGCCAGCAGCTCTATATACAATGAGCAGTTCTTC.

The chain couples TRBV18 to TRBJ2-5, with D hard to call. V shed 0 bases and J shed 0 bases, with 11 bases lying between them. Germline V gene data show CDR1 as KGHSH and CDR2 as LQKENI. There are 16 residues in the CDR3. DNA of the CDR3: TGTGCCAGCTCACCACCGGAACGGTCGAACCAAGAGACCCAGTACTTC. Encoded protein: CASSPPERSNQETQYF. Looking up the rest from reference TRBV18 and TRBJ2-5 gives the full variable domain: NAGVMQNPRHLVRRRGQEARLRCSPMKGHSHVYWYRQLPEEGLKFMVYLQKENIIDESGMPKERFSAEFPKEGPSILRIQQVVRGDSAAYFCASSPPERSNQETQYFGPGTRLLVL.

This clonotype has only a few counts. CDR3 sequence (DNA): TGTGCCAGCAGTGAATATAGCCAAGAGACCCAGTACTTC. This encodes CASSEYSQETQYF. The rearrangement joins TRBV25-1 to TRBJ2-5; no reliable D call. The CDR3 extends over 13 amino acids. Germline-derived CDR1 and CDR2 are MGHDK and SYGVNS. Trimming took off 0 bases at V and 1 base at J, with 3 bases between the two ends.

The chain joins TRBV5-6 to TRBJ2-3; no reliable D call. CDR3 length equals 12 residues. Germline CDR1 and CDR2: SGHDT and YYEEEE. Trimming left V 2 bases short and J 5 bases short, with 6 bases between. CDR3 residues: CASSFPQDTQYF. Here the CDR3 DNA reads TGTGCCAGCAGCTTCCCACAAGATACGCAGTATTTT.

The chain couples TRBV4-2 to TRBJ2-1; the match to TRBD2 covers 9 bases. There are 16 residues in the CDR3. Looked up from germline, CDR1 is LGHNA and CDR2 is YNFKEQ. The ends lost 0 bases at V and 4 bases at J; junction bases unmatched: 4. The CDR3 DNA is TGTGCCAGCAGCCAAGAGCCAGCGGGGGGTTACAATGAGCAGTTCTTC. Its protein is CASSQEPAGGYNEQFF.